Listed here are 13 T cell receptor beta chains from one sample, sequenced in a study of blood T cells in healthy people across ages. A sample-barcoded 5' primer and a J-beta primer mix were used in a second PCR of roughly 7 to 12 cycles. TCRdb reprocessed the 5' RACE reads via MiXCR and lists one record per CDR3 protein. The sample lists 700,000 to 850,000 distinct CDR3 sequences, about 53% occurring once. The sample taken for sequencing was blood. These TCRs come from a man older than 75 in good health.

V gene TRBV7-6 combines with J gene TRBJ2-1; 11 bases are shared with TRBD2. The V segment lost 0 bases and the J segment 0 bases; nucleotides outside the gene matches: 10. This CDR3 region has 20 residues. Germline V lookup: CDR1 SGHVS, CDR2 FNYEAQ. The CDR3 DNA reads as TGTGCCAGCAGCTTAGCCTGGACTAGCGGGTTTGGGAGCTCCTACAATGAGCAGTTCTTC. This translates into CASSLAWTSGFGSSYNEQFF.

Note on this clonotype: The missing conserved phenylalanine or tryptophan at the end of this CDR3 makes a read error likely. The V gene is TRBV5-1, the J gene TRBJ2-1; 7 nucleotides line up with TRBD2. The V and J ends lost 5 bases and 6 bases, in that order; junction bases with no gene match: 8. This CDR3 contains 14 residues. Per the germline V gene, CDR1 is SGHRS and CDR2 is YFSETQ. Here the CDR3 DNA reads TGCGCCAGCAGAGGGGAGGGTAGCGGCAATGAGCAGTTCTTA. It is translated as CASRGEGSGNEQFL.

The chain carries TRBV28 and TRBJ2-7, with 8 bases matching TRBD1. Trimming at V came to 5 bases and at J to 2 bases, leaving 5 bases not matched to a gene. Germline V gene lookup returns CDR1 MDHEN and CDR2 SYDVKM. The CDR3 runs to 14 residues. For the CDR3, the DNA is TGTGCCAGCAGTCGGACAGGGATCCCCTACGAGCAGTACTTC. It is translated as CASSRTGIPYEQYF.

The rearrangement uses TRBV10-2 and TRBJ2-1; TRBD2 matches at 9 bases. V lost 2 bases to trimming and J lost 15 bases; unmatched junction nucleotides: 11. CDR3 length equals 14 residues. Germline lookup yields CDR1 WSHSY and CDR2 SAAADI. DNA of the CDR3: TGCGCCAGCAGTGAGCTTCCAGCGGGAGGAGGGCGGTTCTTC. It encodes CASSELPAGGGRFF.

V usage is TRBV6-5 and J usage is TRBJ2-7; TRBD2 matches at 10 bases. The CDR3 length is 13 residues. Germline V gene lookup returns CDR1 MNHEY and CDR2 SVGAGI. The V and J ends lost 7 bases and 7 bases, in that order; junction bases with no gene match: 7. Written as DNA, the CDR3 is TGTGCCAGCACTCGCCTAGCGGGAGATGAGCAGTACTTC. This encodes CASTRLAGDEQYF.

About this clonotype itself: The junction departs from the called germline gene at one end, perhaps through a read error. The chain couples TRBV5-1 to TRBJ2-7; 8 bases are shared with TRBD2. The CDR3 has 15 amino acids. Germline lookup yields CDR1 SGHRS and CDR2 YFSETQ. CDR3 nucleotides: TGTGCCAGCAGCTTGGTCCTCGGGAGGGGCCACCAGCAGTACTTC. It is translated as CASSLVLGRGHQQYF.

The chain carries TRBV12-3 or TRBV12-4 and TRBJ1-4, with D hard to call. The length of the CDR3 is 17 residues. Trimming removed 2 bases from V and 3 bases from J, with 16 bases in between. In DNA, the CDR3 is TGTGCCAGCAGTTTAATGGCCCGGGTTCGGTCTAATGAAAAACTGTTTTTT. This codes for CASSLMARVRSNEKLFF.

The J gene is TRBJ2-1, the V gene TRBV27; TRBD2 matches 11 bases. The CDR3 sequence is 15 residues long. The V gene's germline CDR1 is MNHEY and CDR2 SMNVEV (reference sequence). V shed 6 bases, J shed 6 bases, and the junction held 7 bases outside the gene matches. CDR3 in amino acids: CASRNSGGATNEQFF. CDR3 bases: TGTGCCAGCAGAAATAGCGGGGGGGCAACCAATGAGCAGTTCTTC.

This sequence joins TRBV7-9 and TRBJ2-1, with D uncertain. The length of the CDR3 is 13 residues. Germline CDR1 and CDR2: SEHNR and FQNEAQ (reference sequence). V lost 0 bases and J lost 14, with 14 bases in between. The chain's CDR3 is CASSLAGRRQEFF. The CDR3 bases are TGTGCCAGCAGCTTAGCGGGTCGGCGTCAGGAGTTCTTC.

This clonotype was picked up many times. This chain links TRBV29-1 with TRBJ2-3; TRBD2 is a possible D gene (6 bases). V dropped 6 bases and J dropped 14 bases, with 18 bases sitting between them. The CDR3 loop spans 11 amino acids. The germline V gene encodes CDR1 SQVTM and CDR2 ANQGSEA. The CDR3 DNA follows: TGCAGCGTGGAAACTAGCAGATACGCGTATTTT. Encoded protein: CSVETSRYAYF.

J is TRBJ2-7 and V is TRBV12-3 or TRBV12-4; D assignment may be TRBD1 or TRBD2 (5 bases each). The CDR3 totals 18 residues. V was trimmed by 6 bases and J by 7 bases, leaving 31 bases between them. As DNA, the CDR3 is TGTGCCAGCAGCCTCGTCAGGGCGGGCACTTTTGACTTCAATGAGCAGTACTTC. Translating it yields CASSLVRAGTFDFNEQYF.

The genes are TRBV28 and TRBJ1-5; no clear D gene. The CDR3 covers 12 residues. The germline V gene has CDR1 MDHEN and CDR2 SYDVKM. Trimming took off 7 bases at V and 2 bases at J, with 6 bases between the two ends. This chain's CDR3 is CASKVGNQPQHF. CDR3 coding DNA: TGTGCCAGCAAGGTGGGCAATCAGCCCCAGCATTTT.

This clonotype was found a few times. The V call is TRBV9, the J call TRBJ1-5; TRBD1 aligns across 7 bases. The CDR3 extends over 15 amino acids. V was clipped by 0 bases and J by 4 bases; unmatched bases: 4. Germline assignment: CDR1 SGDLS and CDR2 YYNGEE. CDR3 in DNA: TGTGCCAGCAGCGTAGGGACAGGCGAGAATCAGCCCCAGCATTTT. Encoded protein: CASSVGTGENQPQHF.